This TCR beta chain was captured by sequencing in a study of blood T cell repertoires in COVID-19. Study-wide background: The origin of the acute and convalescent COVID-19 samples was the United States, Italy and Spain.

Assay used: immunoSEQ multiplex PCR; TCRdb lists only in-frame clones, some missing. The repertoire holds 150,000 to 160,000 clones, with under 95% as singletons. Germline CDR1 reads KGHSH; CDR2 reads LQKENI. This CDR3 has 16 amino acids. V dropped 6 bases and J dropped 2 bases, with 17 bases sitting between them. This sequence joins TRBV18 and TRBJ2-1; D is possibly TRBD2 (7 bases). Sequencing was done on a sample of peripheral blood. This clonotype originated in a man aged 45 to 65 with acute or convalescent COVID-19. CDR3 bases: TGTGCCAGCTCCCTGTCGGGCGGGGGCCCCTACAATGAGCAGTTCTTC. The encoded protein is CASSLSGGGPYNEQFF.